Following are 18 T cell receptor beta chains from one sample sequenced in a study of blood T cell repertoires in COVID-19. Sequencing used immunoSEQ multiplex PCR; TCRdb keeps in-frame clones, though not all of them. This table holds 400,000 to 500,000 clones, roughly 84% found once. The sequencing sample was made of PBMCs or T cells enriched from blood (not recorded which). These TCRs come from a young woman who had been exposed to COVID-19.

In its sample, this clone was seen a few times. This sequence joins TRBV4-3 and TRBJ1-6; tentatively, D is TRBD1 (5 bases). Trimming took off 2 bases at V and 0 bases at J, with 26 bases between the two ends. Per the germline V gene, CDR1 is LGHNA and CDR2 is YSLEER. The CDR3 spans 22 residues. In nucleotides, the CDR3 is TGCGCCAGCAGCCAAAGGCAGGGTATTAGGGATAAGGTGAGCTCCTATAATTCACCCCTCCACTTT. As protein: CASSQRQGIRDKVSSYNSPLHF.

The chain recombines TRBV7-2 with TRBJ1-3; no clear D gene. V was cut by 5 bases and J by 4 bases, with 15 bases left in between. In germline, CDR1 is SGHTA, CDR2 FQGNSA. This CDR3 spans 15 amino acids. The CDR3 spells CASSHRVEPGNTIYF. The DNA for the CDR3 is TGTGCCAGCAGCCACCGGGTTGAGCCCGGAAACACCATATATTTT.

The chain couples TRBV27 to TRBJ1-5; D gene unclear. The CDR3 spans 14 residues. V lost 2 bases and J 0 bases, leaving 5 bases between the germline ends. CDR1 is MNHEY and CDR2 is SMNVEV in the germline V gene (reference sequence). The CDR3 region is CASSLINSNQPQHF. The CDR3 nucleotides read TGTGCCAGCAGTTTAATCAATAGCAATCAGCCCCAGCATTTT.

The chain joins TRBV28 to TRBJ1-2; 7 positions match TRBD1. The germline gives CDR1 MDHEN, CDR2 SYDVKM. This CDR3 has 14 amino acids. V lost 7 bases to trimming and J lost 4 bases; unmatched junction nucleotides: 9. The CDR3 DNA reads TGTGCCAGCATCGAAAGGGGGCGTAGCTATGGCTACACCTTC. Translating gives CASIERGRSYGYTF.

The rearrangement uses TRBV7-9 and TRBJ2-7; 8 bases are a match to TRBD1. The V gene end was trimmed by 5 bases and the J gene end by 3 bases; junction bases not matched to a gene: 12. The CDR3 is 16 amino acids. Germline V CDR1 and CDR2: SEHNR, FQNEAQ (reference sequence). DNA for the CDR3: TGTGCCAGCAGCCATCTCCCCGGGACAGGCCTCTACGAGCAGTACTTC. It translates to CASSHLPGTGLYEQYF.

As DNA, the CDR3 is TGCAGCTCCTCATTGGGGGGGGAAGCCTATGGCTACACCTTC. Amino acids: CSSSLGGEAYGYTF. The rearrangement links TRBV29-1 to TRBJ1-2, with D maybe TRBD1 (5 bases). V gave up 8 bases and J gave up 4 bases, with 20 bases separating them. Germline V gene sequence: CDR1 SQVTM, CDR2 ANQGSEA. The CDR3 spans 14 residues.

This chain uses TRBV5-4 with TRBJ2-7; tentative D call: TRBD2 (6 bases). Germline V gives CDR1 SGHNT, CDR2 YYREEE (reference sequence). The CDR3 runs to 14 residues. V lost 3 bases, J lost 2 bases, and 12 bases lay in between. CDR3 nucleotide sequence: TGTGCCAGCAGCTGGGGGGACTCTGCCTACGAGCAGTACTTC. Protein product: CASSWGDSAYEQYF.

This clone is a singleton in its sample. The V and J genes are TRBV28 and TRBJ2-4; D may be TRBD2 (5 bases). CDR1 and CDR2 (germline): MDHEN, SYDVKM. V dropped 6 bases and J dropped 7 bases, with 19 bases sitting between them. The CDR3 contains 15 residues. In DNA form, the CDR3 reads TGTGCCAGCAGCGAAGGACGTAGCACTAGGAACATTCAGTACTTC. Translating it yields CASSEGRSTRNIQYF.

The chain is built from TRBV7-2 and TRBJ2-7, with TRBD2 as a possible D gene (5 bases). V dropped 6 bases and J dropped 0 bases, with 12 bases sitting between them. Germline V gene data show CDR1 as SGHTA and CDR2 as FQGNSA. This CDR3 spans 14 amino acids. The CDR3: CASSQRSNSYEQYF. In DNA form, the CDR3 reads TGTGCCAGCAGTCAGCGGAGCAACTCCTACGAGCAGTACTTC.

V is TRBV18 and J is TRBJ2-1; 10 bases match TRBD2. This CDR3 is built from 17 residues. The V gene end was trimmed by 6 bases and the J gene end by 5 bases; junction bases not matched to a gene: 13. Germline V lookup: CDR1 KGHSH, CDR2 LQKENI. CDR3 region: CASSLLTGTSVDNEQFF. CDR3 coding DNA: TGTGCCAGCTCGCTCCTGACCGGGACTAGCGTAGACAATGAGCAGTTCTTC. The whole variable domain, filled in from reference TRBV18 and TRBJ2-1, reads NAGVMQNPRHLVRRRGQEARLRCSPMKGHSHVYWYRQLPEEGLKFMVYLQKENIIDESGMPKERFSAEFPKEGPSILRIQQVVRGDSAAYFCASSLLTGTSVDNEQFFGPGTRLTVL.

This sequence joins TRBV28 and TRBJ2-7; tentatively, D is TRBD1 (5 bases). The CDR3 covers 14 residues. Germline V gives CDR1 MDHEN, CDR2 SYDVKM. Deletions cut 1 base from V and 6 bases from J, with 13 bases between. The CDR3 bases are TGTGCCAGCAGTTTATCCGGCAGGGATAGCGAGCAGTACTTC. Translation gives CASSLSGRDSEQYF.

V gene TRBV19 combines with J gene TRBJ1-4; D remains unclear. This CDR3 has 13 amino acids. Trimming left V 7 bases short and J 9 bases short, with 15 bases between. Germline CDR1 LNHDA, CDR2 SQIVND (reference sequence). Written as DNA, the CDR3 is TGTGCCAGTAATACCGGGGAATCTCAAAAACTGTTTTTT. Protein product: CASNTGESQKLFF.

The chain joins TRBV29-1 to TRBJ2-7; no reliable D call. Germline values: CDR1 SQVTM, CDR2 ANQGSEA. This CDR3 spans 13 amino acids. Trimming cost V 4 bases and J 2 bases, with 12 bases left between them. CDR3 amino acids: CSVAFGPTYEQYF. The CDR3, as DNA: TGCAGCGTTGCATTTGGTCCTACCTACGAGCAGTACTTC.

V is TRBV9 and J is TRBJ2-7, with TRBD1 as a possible D gene (6 bases). Germline CDR1 reads SGDLS; CDR2 reads YYNGEE. V shed 3 bases and J shed 2 bases, with 18 bases lying between them. The CDR3 runs to 16 residues. The CDR3 spells CASSALRDIGTYEQYF. As DNA, the CDR3 is TGTGCCAGCAGCGCCTTGAGGGACATTGGCACCTACGAGCAGTACTTC.

The genes are TRBV7-3 and TRBJ2-6; TRBD2 matches 8 bases. CDR1 is SGHTA, CDR2 FQGTGA, per germline. Unmatched junction bases numbered 6, after V lost 5 bases and J lost 0 bases. CDR3 length: 17 amino acids. CDR3 sequence: CASSPGGQSSGANVLTF. The CDR3 DNA reads as TGTGCCAGCAGCCCGGGGGGGCAGTCCTCTGGGGCCAACGTCCTGACTTTC.

This chain uses TRBV2 with TRBJ2-2; a possible D gene is TRBD2 (7 bases). Trimming shortened V by 5 bases and J by 4 bases, and 14 bases separated the two germline ends. Germline CDR1 is SNHLY and CDR2 is FYNNEI. This CDR3 is built from 15 residues. The CDR3 is CASSRPGGVTGELFF. CDR3 coding DNA: TGTGCCAGCAGTAGGCCGGGGGGCGTCACCGGGGAGCTGTTTTTT.

V is TRBV4-1 and J is TRBJ2-1, with TRBD2 matching over 12 bases. CDR3 length equals 19 residues. J lost 5 bases, V lost 1 base, and 12 bases had no gene match. CDR1 and CDR2 from the germline V gene are MGHRA and YSYEKL. CDR3 sequence reads: CASSQAGQPGLAGHNEQFF. In DNA form, the CDR3 reads TGCGCCAGCAGCCAAGCGGGGCAGCCGGGACTAGCGGGCCACAATGAGCAGTTCTTC.

This clone was counted between two and nine times. This sequence joins TRBV4-1 and TRBJ2-2; possibly TRBD2 for D (6 bases). Germline-derived CDR1 and CDR2 are MGHRA and YSYEKL. Trimming took off 1 base at V and 7 bases at J, with 13 bases between the two ends. This CDR3 has 15 residues. The CDR3 nucleotides are TGCGCCAGCAGCCAAGCGGGAGTACGTGGCGGGGAGCTGTTTTTT. Translating gives CASSQAGVRGGELFF.